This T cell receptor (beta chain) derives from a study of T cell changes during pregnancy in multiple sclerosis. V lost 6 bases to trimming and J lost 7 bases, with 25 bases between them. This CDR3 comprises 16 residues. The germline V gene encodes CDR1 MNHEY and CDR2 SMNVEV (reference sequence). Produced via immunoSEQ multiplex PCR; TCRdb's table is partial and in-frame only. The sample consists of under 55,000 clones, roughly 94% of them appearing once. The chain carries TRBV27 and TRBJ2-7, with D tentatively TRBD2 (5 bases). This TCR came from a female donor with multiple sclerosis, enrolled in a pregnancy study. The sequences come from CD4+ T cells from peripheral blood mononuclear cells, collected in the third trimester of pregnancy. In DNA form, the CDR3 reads TGTGCCAGCAGACCCAATTCCCTAGAGGGCCATCGAGAGCAGTACTTC. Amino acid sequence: CASRPNSLEGHREQYF.